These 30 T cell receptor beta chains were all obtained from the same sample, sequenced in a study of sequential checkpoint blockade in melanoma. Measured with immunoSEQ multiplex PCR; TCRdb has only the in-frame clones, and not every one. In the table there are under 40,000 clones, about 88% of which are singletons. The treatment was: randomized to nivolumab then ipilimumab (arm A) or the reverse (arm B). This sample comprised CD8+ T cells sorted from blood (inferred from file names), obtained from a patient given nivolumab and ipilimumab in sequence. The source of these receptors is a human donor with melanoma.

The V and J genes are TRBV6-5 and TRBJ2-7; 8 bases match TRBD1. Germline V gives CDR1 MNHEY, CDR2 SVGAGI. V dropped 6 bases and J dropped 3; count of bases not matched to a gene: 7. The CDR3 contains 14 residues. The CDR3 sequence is CASSPGQGIYEQYF. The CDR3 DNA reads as TGTGCCAGCAGCCCCGGACAGGGTATCTACGAGCAGTACTTC.

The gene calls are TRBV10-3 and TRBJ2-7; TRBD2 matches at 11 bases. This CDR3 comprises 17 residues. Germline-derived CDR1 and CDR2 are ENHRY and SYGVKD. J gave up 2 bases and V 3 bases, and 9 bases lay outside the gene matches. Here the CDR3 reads CAISDGTSGRSAYEQYV. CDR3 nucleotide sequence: TGTGCCATCAGTGATGGGACTAGCGGCCGTTCAGCCTACGAGCAGTACGTC.

This CDR3 is CSVEGGDTPSYEQYF. CDR3 coding DNA: TGCAGCGTCGAGGGGGGGGACACACCATCCTACGAGCAGTACTTC. The rearrangement links TRBV29-1 to TRBJ2-5; a possible D gene is TRBD2 (7 bases). The J call may not be correct, given that the DNA end is closer to TRBJ2-7. This CDR3 is built from 15 residues. Germline-derived CDR1 and CDR2 are SQVTM and ANQGSEA.

The CDR3 spells CASSFRGSPTDTQYF. DNA of the CDR3: TGTGCCAGCAGCTTCAGGGGAAGTCCCACAGATACGCAGTATTTT. The chain combines TRBV5-4 with TRBJ2-3, with a possible D match to TRBD1 (6 bases). This CDR3 has 15 residues. Germline V gene data show CDR1 as SGHNT and CDR2 as YYREEE (reference sequence). Trimming pared 2 bases from V and 2 bases from J, leaving 12 bases between.

In DNA, the CDR3 is TGTGCCAGCAGCGCCGAGGGGGGGGTGGAAGAGACCCAGTACTTC. Translating gives CASSAEGGVEETQYF. The chain has TRBV9 and TRBJ2-5, with a possible D match to TRBD2 (7 bases). Trimming removed 3 bases at V and 3 bases at J, with 15 bases between. Germline values: CDR1 SGDLS, CDR2 YYNGEE. The length of the CDR3 is 15 residues.

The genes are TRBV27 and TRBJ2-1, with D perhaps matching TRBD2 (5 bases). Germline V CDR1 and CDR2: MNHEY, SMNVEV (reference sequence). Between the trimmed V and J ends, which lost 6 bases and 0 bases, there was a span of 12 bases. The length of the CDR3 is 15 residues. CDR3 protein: CASRKADSSYNEQFF. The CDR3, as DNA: TGTGCCAGCAGAAAAGCGGATAGCTCCTACAATGAGCAGTTCTTC.

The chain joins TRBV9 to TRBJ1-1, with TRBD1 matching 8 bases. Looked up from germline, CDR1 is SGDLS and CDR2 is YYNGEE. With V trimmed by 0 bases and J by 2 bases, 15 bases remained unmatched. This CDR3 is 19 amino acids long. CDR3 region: CASSVGEGQGALKNTEAFF. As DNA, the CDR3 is TGTGCCAGCAGCGTAGGAGAGGGGCAGGGGGCTTTAAAAAACACTGAAGCTTTCTTT.

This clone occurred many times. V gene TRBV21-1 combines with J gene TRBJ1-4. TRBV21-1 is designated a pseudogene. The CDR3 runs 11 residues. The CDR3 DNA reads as TGTGCCAGCAGTAGCGAAGAAAAACTGTTTTTT. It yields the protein CASSSEEKLFF.

Here the CDR3 DNA reads TGTGCCAGCAACCTCCCGGGGGAGCGGGAGGGCCACGAGACCCAGTACTTC. Translated, it gives CASNLPGEREGHETQYF. The chain joins TRBV11-2 to TRBJ2-5; 10 positions agree with TRBD2. The CDR3 loop spans 17 amino acids. CDR1 and CDR2 from the germline V gene are SGHAT and FQNNGV. J gave up 5 bases and V 7 bases, and 16 bases lay outside the gene matches. The entire variable domain, with the rest obtained from reference TRBV11-2 and TRBJ2-5, is as follows: EAGVAQSPRYKIIEKRQSVAFWCNPISGHATLYWYQQILGQGPKLLIQFQNNGVVDDSQLPKDRFSAERLKGVDSTLKIQPAKLEDSAVYLCASNLPGEREGHETQYFGPGTRLLVL.

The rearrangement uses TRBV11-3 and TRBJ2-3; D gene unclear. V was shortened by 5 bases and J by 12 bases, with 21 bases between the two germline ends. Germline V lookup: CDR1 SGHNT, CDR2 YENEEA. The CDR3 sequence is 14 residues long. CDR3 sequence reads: CASSPPAPLSLQYF. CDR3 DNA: TGTGCCAGCAGCCCCCCTGCGCCCCTATCACTTCAGTATTTT.

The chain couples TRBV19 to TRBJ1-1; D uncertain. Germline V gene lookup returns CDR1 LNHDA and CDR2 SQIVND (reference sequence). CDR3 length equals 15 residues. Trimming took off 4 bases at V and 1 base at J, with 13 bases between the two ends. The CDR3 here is CASSTLTPSNTEAFF. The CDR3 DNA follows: TGTGCCAGTAGTACCCTGACACCCTCGAACACTGAAGCTTTCTTT.

CDR3 in amino acids: CASSFPKQGLGNEKLFF. CDR3 in DNA: TGTGCCAGCAGCTTCCCCAAGCAGGGTTTGGGTAATGAAAAACTGTTTTTT. The rearrangement links TRBV7-9 to TRBJ1-4; possibly TRBD1 for D (5 bases). CDR3 length equals 17 residues. V lost 3 bases to trimming and J lost 4 bases, with 18 bases between them. Per germline, CDR1 SEHNR and CDR2 FQNEAQ (reference sequence).

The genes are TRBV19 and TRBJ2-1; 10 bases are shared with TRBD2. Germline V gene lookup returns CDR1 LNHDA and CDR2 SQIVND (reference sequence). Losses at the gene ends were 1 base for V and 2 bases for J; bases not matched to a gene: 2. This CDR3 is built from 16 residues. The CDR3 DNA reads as TGTGCCAGTAGTATAGCTAGCGGGGGCACCTACAATGAGCAGTTCTTC. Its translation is CASSIASGGTYNEQFF. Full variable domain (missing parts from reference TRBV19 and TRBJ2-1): DGGITQSPKYLFRKEGQNVTLSCEQNLNHDAMYWYRQDPGQGLRLIYYSQIVNDFQKGDIAEGYSVSREKKESFPLTVTSAQKNPTAFYLCASSIASGGTYNEQFFGPGTRLTVL.

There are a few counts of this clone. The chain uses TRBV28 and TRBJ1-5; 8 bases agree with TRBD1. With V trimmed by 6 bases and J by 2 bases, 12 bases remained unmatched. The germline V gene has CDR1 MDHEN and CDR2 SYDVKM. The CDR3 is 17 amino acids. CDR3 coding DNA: TGTGCCAGCAGCCCCCCGGGGCAGGGGGCCCGCAATCAGCCCCAGCATTTT. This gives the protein CASSPPGQGARNQPQHF.

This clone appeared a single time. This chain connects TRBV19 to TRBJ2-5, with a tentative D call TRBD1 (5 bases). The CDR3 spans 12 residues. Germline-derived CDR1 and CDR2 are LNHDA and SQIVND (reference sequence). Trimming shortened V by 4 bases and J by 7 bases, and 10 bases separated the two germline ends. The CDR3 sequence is CASSRAQGTQYF. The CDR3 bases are TGTGCCAGTAGTAGGGCCCAGGGGACCCAGTACTTC.

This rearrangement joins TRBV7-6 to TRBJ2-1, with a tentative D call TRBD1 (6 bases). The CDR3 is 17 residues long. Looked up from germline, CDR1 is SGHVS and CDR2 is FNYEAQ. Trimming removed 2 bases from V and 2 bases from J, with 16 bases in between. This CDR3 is CASSLNGGHLPYNEQFF. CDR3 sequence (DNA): TGTGCCAGCAGCTTAAATGGGGGCCACCTTCCCTACAATGAGCAGTTCTTC.

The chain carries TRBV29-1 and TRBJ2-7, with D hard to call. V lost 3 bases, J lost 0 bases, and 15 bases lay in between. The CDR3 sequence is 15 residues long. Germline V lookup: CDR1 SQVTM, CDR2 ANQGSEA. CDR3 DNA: TGCAGCGTTGATGAGGAAACTCCGAACTCCTACGAGCAGTACTTC. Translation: CSVDEETPNSYEQYF.

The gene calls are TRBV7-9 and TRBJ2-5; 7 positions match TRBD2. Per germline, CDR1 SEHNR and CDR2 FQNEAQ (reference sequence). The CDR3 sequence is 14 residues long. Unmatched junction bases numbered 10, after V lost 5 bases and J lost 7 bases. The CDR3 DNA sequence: TGTGCCAGCAGCCCAGGGACTACAGATTGGACCCAGTACTTC. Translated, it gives CASSPGTTDWTQYF.

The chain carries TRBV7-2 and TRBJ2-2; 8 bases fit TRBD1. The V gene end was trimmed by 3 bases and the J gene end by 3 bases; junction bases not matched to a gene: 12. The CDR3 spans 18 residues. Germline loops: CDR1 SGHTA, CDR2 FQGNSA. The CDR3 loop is CASSFTTGDFSHTGELFF. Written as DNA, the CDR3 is TGTGCCAGCAGCTTTACGACAGGGGATTTTAGTCACACCGGGGAGCTGTTTTTT.

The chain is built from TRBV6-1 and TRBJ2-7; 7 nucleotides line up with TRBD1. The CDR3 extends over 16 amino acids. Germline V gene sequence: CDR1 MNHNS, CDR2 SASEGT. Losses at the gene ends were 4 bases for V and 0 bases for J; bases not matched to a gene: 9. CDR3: CASSGRSGQISYEQYF. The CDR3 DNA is TGTGCCAGCAGTGGAAGATCGGGACAGATCTCCTACGAGCAGTACTTC.

CDR3 in amino acids: CASSLVGTRTAQYNEQFF. For the CDR3, the DNA is TGCGCCAGCAGCTTGGTGGGGACTAGAACAGCCCAATACAATGAGCAGTTCTTC. The chain joins TRBV5-1 to TRBJ2-1; 8 bases are shared with TRBD2. J lost 4 bases, V lost 0 bases, and 12 bases had no gene match. The CDR3 has 18 residues. Germline V gives CDR1 SGHRS, CDR2 YFSETQ.

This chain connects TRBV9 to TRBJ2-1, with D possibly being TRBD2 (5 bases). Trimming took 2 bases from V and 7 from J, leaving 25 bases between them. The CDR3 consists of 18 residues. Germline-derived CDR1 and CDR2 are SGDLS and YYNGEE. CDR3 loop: CASSVSQNLEGRSNEQFF. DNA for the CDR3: TGTGCCAGCAGCGTCTCCCAGAATTTAGAGGGCCGGTCGAATGAGCAGTTCTTC.

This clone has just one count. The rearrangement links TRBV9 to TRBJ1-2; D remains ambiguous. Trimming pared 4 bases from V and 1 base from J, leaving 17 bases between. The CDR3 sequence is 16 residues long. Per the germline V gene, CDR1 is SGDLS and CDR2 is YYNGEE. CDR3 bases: TGTGCCAGCAGCCCCCGTGGGCAGAATCTTAACTATGGCTACACCTTC. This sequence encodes CASSPRGQNLNYGYTF.

CDR3 in amino acids: CASSSSGGGALYGYTF. CDR3 DNA: TGTGCCAGCAGTTCCTCCGGGGGAGGGGCCCTTTATGGCTACACCTTC. V gene TRBV27 combines with J gene TRBJ1-2, with a possible D match to TRBD1 (5 bases). The CDR3 contains 16 residues. Trimming shortened V by 4 bases and J by 5 bases, and 20 bases separated the two germline ends. Germline CDR1 and CDR2: MNHEY and SMNVEV (reference sequence).

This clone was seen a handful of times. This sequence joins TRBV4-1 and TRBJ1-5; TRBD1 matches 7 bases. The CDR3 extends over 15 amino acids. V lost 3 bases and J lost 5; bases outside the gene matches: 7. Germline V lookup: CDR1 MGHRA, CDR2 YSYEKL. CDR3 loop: CASSQTGIDDQPQHF. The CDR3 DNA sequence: TGCGCCAGCAGCCAGACAGGGATAGATGATCAGCCCCAGCATTTT.

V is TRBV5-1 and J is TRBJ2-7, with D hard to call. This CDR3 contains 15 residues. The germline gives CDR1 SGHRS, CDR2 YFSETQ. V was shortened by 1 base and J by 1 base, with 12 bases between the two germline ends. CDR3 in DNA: TGCGCCAGCAGCTTGAAGCCCCCTAAGTCCTACGAGCAGTACTTC. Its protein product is CASSLKPPKSYEQYF.

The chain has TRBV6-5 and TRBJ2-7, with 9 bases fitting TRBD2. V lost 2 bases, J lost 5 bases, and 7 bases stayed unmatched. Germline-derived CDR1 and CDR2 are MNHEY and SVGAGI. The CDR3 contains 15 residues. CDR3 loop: CASSYAGGPRNEQYF. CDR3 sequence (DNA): TGTGCCAGCAGTTACGCGGGAGGGCCTAGGAACGAGCAGTACTTC.

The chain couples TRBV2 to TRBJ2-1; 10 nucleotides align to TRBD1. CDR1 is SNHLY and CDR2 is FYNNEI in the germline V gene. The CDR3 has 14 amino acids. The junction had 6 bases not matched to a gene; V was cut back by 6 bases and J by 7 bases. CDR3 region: CASRWTGGRNEQFF. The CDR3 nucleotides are TGTGCCAGCAGATGGACAGGGGGTAGGAATGAGCAGTTCTTC.

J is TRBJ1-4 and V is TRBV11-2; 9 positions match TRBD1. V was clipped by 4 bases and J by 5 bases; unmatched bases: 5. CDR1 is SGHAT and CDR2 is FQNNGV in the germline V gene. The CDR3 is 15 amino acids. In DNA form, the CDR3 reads TGTGCCAGCAGCTCCGCCGGGACAGGGAATGAAAAACTGTTTTTT. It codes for CASSSAGTGNEKLFF.

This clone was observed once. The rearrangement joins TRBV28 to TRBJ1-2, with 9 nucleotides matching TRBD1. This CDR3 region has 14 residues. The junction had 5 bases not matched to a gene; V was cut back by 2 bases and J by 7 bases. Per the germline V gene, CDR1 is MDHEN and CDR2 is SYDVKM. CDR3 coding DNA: TGTGCCAGCAGTTTAAACAGGGGGCGAGGTGGCTACACCTTC. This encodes CASSLNRGRGGYTF.